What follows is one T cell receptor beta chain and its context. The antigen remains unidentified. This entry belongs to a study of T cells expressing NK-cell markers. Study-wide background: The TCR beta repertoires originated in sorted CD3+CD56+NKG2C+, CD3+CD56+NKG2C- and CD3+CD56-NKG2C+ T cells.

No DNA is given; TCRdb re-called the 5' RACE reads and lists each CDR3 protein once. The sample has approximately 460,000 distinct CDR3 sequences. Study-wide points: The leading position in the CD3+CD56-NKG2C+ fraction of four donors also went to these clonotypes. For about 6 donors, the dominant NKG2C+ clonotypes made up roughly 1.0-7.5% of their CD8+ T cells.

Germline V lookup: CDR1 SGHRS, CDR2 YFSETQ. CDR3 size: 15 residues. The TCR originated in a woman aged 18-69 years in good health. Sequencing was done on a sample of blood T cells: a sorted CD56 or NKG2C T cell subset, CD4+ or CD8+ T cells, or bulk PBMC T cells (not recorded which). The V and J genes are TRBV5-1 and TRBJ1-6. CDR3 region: CASSMAGTANSPLHF.